The source of this T cell receptor (beta chain) is a study of cytomegalovirus exposure and HLA in healthy donors. Study-level points and caveats: Donors were assumed by presence/absence analyses to have roughly uniform sequencing depth. When a later analysis was performed, an Asian-associated ancestry cluster reportedly had fewer N-insertions than the roughly 700-donor mean. Earlier analysis looked at TCR beta V segments, and most were productive about 87% or about 30% of the time. Among the sequence variants, a highly shared cluster was likely an artifact of sequencing.

Both 60 Vbeta primers and 13 Jbeta primers went into the PCR. Clones were sequenced by immunoSEQ multiplex PCR, and TCRdb holds only the in-frame ones, with some missing. The repertoire consists of roughly 190,000 clones, with just over 75% occurring once and the leading ten covering around 2%. In this sample, this clone turned up a few times. The antigen remains unidentified. Unmatched junction bases numbered 12, after V lost 10 bases and J lost 8 bases. In germline, CDR1 is ENHRY, CDR2 SYGVKD. This CDR3 region has 13 residues. Sequencing was carried out using PBMCs. The clonotype originates from a woman in her 30s in good health and CMV-seropositive. The genes are TRBV10-3 and TRBJ1-1, with TRBD1 identical over 8 bases. The CDR3 DNA reads TGTGCCACCGGACAGGGAGGGAATATGGAAGCTTTCTTT. Translation gives CATGQGGNMEAFF.